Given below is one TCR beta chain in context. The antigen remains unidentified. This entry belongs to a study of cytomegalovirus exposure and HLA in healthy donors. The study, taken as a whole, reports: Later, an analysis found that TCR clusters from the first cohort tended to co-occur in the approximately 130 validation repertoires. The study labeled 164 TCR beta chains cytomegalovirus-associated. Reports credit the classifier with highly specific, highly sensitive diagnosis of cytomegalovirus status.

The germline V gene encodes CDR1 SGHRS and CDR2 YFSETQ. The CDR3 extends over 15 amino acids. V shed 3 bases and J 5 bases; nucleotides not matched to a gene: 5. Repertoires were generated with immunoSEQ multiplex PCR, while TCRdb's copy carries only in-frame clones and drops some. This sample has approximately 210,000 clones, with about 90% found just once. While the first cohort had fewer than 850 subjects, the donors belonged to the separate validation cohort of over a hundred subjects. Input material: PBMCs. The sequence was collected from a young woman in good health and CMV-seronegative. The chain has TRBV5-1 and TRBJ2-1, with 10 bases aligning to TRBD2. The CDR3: CASSSGLAPNNEQFF. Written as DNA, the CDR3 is TGCGCCAGCAGCTCGGGACTAGCGCCTAACAATGAGCAGTTCTTC.